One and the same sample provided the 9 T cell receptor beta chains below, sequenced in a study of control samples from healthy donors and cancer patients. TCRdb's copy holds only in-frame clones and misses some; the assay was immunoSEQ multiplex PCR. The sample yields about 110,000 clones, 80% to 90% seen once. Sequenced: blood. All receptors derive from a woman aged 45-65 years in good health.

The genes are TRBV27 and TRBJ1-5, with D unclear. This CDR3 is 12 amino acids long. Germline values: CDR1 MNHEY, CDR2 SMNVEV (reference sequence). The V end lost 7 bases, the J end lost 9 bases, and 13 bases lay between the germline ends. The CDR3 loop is CASNLPGGPQHF. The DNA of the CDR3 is TGTGCCAGCAACCTCCCTGGCGGGCCCCAGCATTTT.

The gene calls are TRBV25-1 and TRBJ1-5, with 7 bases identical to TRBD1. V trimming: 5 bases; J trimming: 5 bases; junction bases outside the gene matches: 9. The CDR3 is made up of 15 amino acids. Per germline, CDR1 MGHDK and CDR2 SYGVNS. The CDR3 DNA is TGTGCCAGCAGTCCATCGACAGGGTCTTATCAGCCCCAGCATTTT. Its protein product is CASSPSTGSYQPQHF.

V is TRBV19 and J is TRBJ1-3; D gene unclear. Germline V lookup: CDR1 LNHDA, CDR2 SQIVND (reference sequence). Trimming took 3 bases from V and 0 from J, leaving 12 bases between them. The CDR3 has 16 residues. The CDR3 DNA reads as TGTGCCAGTAGTATCCCGACCCGGCCCTCTGGAAACACCATATATTTT. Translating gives CASSIPTRPSGNTIYF.

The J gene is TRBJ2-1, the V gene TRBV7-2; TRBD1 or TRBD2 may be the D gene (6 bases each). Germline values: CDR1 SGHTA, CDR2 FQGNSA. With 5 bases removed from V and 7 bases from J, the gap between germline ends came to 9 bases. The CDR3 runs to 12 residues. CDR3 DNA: TGTGCCAGCAGCGGGGGGCGGAATGAGCAGTTCTTC. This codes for CASSGGRNEQFF.

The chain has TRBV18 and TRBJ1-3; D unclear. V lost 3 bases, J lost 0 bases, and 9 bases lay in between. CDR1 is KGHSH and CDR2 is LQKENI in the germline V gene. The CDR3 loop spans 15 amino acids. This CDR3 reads CASSPGGSSGNTIYF. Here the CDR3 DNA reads TGTGCCAGCTCACCCGGAGGGAGCTCTGGAAACACCATATATTTT.

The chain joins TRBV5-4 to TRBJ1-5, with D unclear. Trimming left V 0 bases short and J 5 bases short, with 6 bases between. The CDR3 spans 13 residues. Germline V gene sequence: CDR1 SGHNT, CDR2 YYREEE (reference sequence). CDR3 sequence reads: CASSLEVDQPQHF. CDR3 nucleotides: TGTGCCAGCAGCTTGGAAGTTGATCAGCCCCAGCATTTT. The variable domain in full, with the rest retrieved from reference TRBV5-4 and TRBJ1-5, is ETGVTQSPTHLIKTRGQQVTLRCSSQSGHNTVSWYQQALGQGPQFIFQYYREEENGRGNFPPRFSGLQFPNYSSELNVNALELDDSALYLCASSLEVDQPQHFGDGTRLSIL.

Here the CDR3 DNA reads TGTGCCAGCAGTTACCCGGGAGGGAGGGGCCAAGAGACCCAGTACTTC. Its protein is CASSYPGGRGQETQYF. The chain joins TRBV6-5 to TRBJ2-5; 8 nucleotides line up with TRBD2. CDR3 length: 16 residues. Germline loops: CDR1 MNHEY, CDR2 SVGAGI. V was clipped by 2 bases and J by 1 base; unmatched bases: 6.

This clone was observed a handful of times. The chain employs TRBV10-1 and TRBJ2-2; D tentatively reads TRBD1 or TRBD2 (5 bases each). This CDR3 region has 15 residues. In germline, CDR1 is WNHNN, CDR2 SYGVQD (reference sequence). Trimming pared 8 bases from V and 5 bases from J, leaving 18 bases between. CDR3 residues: CASQAIRDPTGELFF. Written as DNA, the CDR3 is TGCGCCAGCCAAGCTATACGGGACCCTACCGGGGAGCTGTTTTTT.

The CDR3 DNA sequence: TGCGCCAGCAGCTTTGCCGCGGGAGGGCGGACCGGGGAGCTGTTTTTT. Its protein product is CASSFAAGGRTGELFF. The chain couples TRBV5-1 to TRBJ2-2; 9 nucleotides align to TRBD2. The germline gives CDR1 SGHRS, CDR2 YFSETQ. The CDR3 has 16 amino acids. Losses at the gene ends were 2 bases for V and 5 bases for J; bases not matched to a gene: 7. Full variable domain (missing parts from reference TRBV5-1 and TRBJ2-2): KAGVTQTPRYLIKTRGQQVTLSCSPISGHRSVSWYQQTPGQGLQFLFEYFSETQRNKGNFPGRFSGRQFSNSRSEMNVSTLELGDSALYLCASSFAAGGRTGELFFGEGSRLTVL.